This is a list of T cell receptor beta chains from one sample in a study of blood T cell repertoires in COVID-19. The assay was immunoSEQ multiplex PCR, and TCRdb's table has in-frame clones only and misses some. The sample includes 300,000 to 350,000 clones, around 88% seen only once; the top ten take around 1.6%. Sequencing input: peripheral blood. The receptors here all came from a woman aged 25 to 45 with COVID-19, enrolled during active disease. CDR3s leave out the opening cysteine and the closing phenylalanine or tryptophan. The order of the fields is V gene, D gene, J gene, CDR3 protein. D genes are given only for firm matches.

TRBV15	TRBD1	TRBJ1-2	ATSREGTGSLYGYT
TRBV9	NA	TRBJ1-5	ASSVSWWDKEKDYSNQPQH
TRBV24-1	NA	TRBJ2-3	ATSERDTYTDTQY
TRBV7-2	TRBD1	TRBJ1-1	ASSKIPVGGTNTEAF
TRBV2	NA	TRBJ1-2	ASSEAPAGPIYGYT
TRBV4-2	TRBD1	TRBJ1-1	ASSQGQIDREGTEAF
TRBV18	NA	TRBJ1-2	ASSPAGQANYGYT
TRBV14	NA	TRBJ1-4	ASSQVRGIGEKLF
TRBV19	NA	TRBJ2-1	ASSIDSSLDNEQF
TRBV11-2	TRBD2	TRBJ2-1	ASSLSAGGIYNEQF
TRBV2	TRBD2	TRBJ2-5	ASSLGTSGPQETQY
TRBV5-5	TRBD2	TRBJ2-2	ASSPMGLAGTRTGELF
TRBV3-1/TRBV3-2	NA	TRBJ1-4	ASRPRGGNEKLF
TRBV29-1	TRBD2	TRBJ2-1	SVGGSLGGYNEQF
TRBV18	NA	TRBJ2-1	ASSPRRQARPYNEQF
TRBV19	NA	TRBJ1-1	ASSVKRGTEAF
TRBV6-5	TRBD1	TRBJ2-1	ASRSDRGLYNEQF
TRBV28	TRBD1	TRBJ1-5	ASRTGAGNQPQH
TRBV24-1	NA	TRBJ2-3	AASENRASTDTQY
TRBV14	NA	TRBJ2-1	ASSQGATGLQF
TRBV10-3	TRBD1	TRBJ1-1	AIRRQGEAF
TRBV27	NA	TRBJ2-7	ASSSSNYEQY
TRBV5-4	TRBD1	TRBJ2-5	ASSFWTGPKGIETQY
TRBV7-3	TRBD1	TRBJ1-1	ASSLTSRWQGGITEAF
TRBV7-9	TRBD1	TRBJ1-1	ASAQLTGVAF
TRBV14	TRBD2	TRBJ2-1	ASSRVLAGPLYEQF
TRBV2	TRBD1	TRBJ1-2	ASSNYQGALNYGYT
TRBV24-1	TRBD1	TRBJ1-1	ATRETGRPTEAF
TRBV6-6	NA	TRBJ2-1	ASSYGRGRKDNEQF
TRBV19	NA	TRBJ1-1	ASSMGRTNTEAF
TRBV19	NA	TRBJ2-5	ASGLGGETQY
TRBV12-3/TRBV12-4	NA	TRBJ2-5	ASSLTKETQY
TRBV7-8	NA	TRBJ2-7	ASVGARWGSSSYEQY
TRBV19	NA	TRBJ1-5	ASSISTGGFQPQH
TRBV19	TRBD2	TRBJ2-1	ASSIRGTSGYSSYNEQF
TRBV6-5	TRBD1	TRBJ2-7	ASRQGHEQY
TRBV6-1	TRBD2	TRBJ2-5	ASSELVAGGLETQY
TRBV13	NA	TRBJ2-2	ASSSENGELF
TRBV28	TRBD1	TRBJ1-1	ASFGRQGAAEAF
TRBV19	TRBD2	TRBJ2-3	ASTPTSLRTDTQY
TRBV5-1	NA	TRBJ2-5	ASRQGETQY
TRBV10-2	TRBD2	TRBJ2-1	ASSGYGTSGGLDNEQF
TRBV7-2	NA	TRBJ2-5	ASSLTRETQY